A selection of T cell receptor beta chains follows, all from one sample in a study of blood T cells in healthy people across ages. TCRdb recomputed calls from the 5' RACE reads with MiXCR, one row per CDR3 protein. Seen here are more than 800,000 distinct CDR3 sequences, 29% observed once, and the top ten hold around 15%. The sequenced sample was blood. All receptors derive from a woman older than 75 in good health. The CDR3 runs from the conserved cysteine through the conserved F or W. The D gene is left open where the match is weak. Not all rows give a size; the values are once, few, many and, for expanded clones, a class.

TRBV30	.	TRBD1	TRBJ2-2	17	TGTGCCTGGAGATCAAGGGGGGACAGGGGCCCCACCGGGGAGCTGTTTTTT	CAWRSRGDRGPTGELFF
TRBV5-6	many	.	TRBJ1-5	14	TGTGCCAGCAGCTTGGGACGGTCATATCAGCCCCAGCATTTT	CASSLGRSYQPQHF
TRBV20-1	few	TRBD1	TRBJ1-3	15	TGCAGTGCTAGCACAGGGGCGGACTCTGGAAACACCATATATTTT	CSASTGADSGNTIYF
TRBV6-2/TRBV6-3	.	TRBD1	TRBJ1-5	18	TGTGCCAGCAGTCCTTTAGGGAGGGGGCGTGTTGGCAATCAGCCCCAGCATTTT	CASSPLGRGRVGNQPQHF
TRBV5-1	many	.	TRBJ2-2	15	TGCGCCAGCAGCCCCACTCCCCGACGGACCGGGGAGCTGTTTTTT	CASSPTPRRTGELFF
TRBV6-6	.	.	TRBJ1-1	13	TGTGCCAGCAGACCTCAGGTGAACACTGAAGCTTTCTTT	CASRPQVNTEAFF
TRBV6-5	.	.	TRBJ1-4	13	TGTGCCAGCAGCCCAGAATTAGGGGAAAAACTGTTTTTT	CASSPELGEKLFF
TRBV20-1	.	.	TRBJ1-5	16	TGCAGTGCTAGCCCCGCCCAGGGCAGTCCATATCAGCCCCAGCATTTT	CSASPAQGSPYQPQHF
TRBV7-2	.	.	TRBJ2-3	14	TGTGCCAGCAGCCCCCCGTGGGGCCCAGATACGCAGTATTTT	CASSPPWGPDTQYF
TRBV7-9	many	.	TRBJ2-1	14	TGTGCCAGCAGCTTCGACAGTCAGAAAGATGAGCAGTTCTTC	CASSFDSQKDEQFF
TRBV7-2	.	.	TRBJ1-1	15	TGTGCCAGCAGCTTAGATCCCGGACCGAACACTGAAGCTTTCTTT	CASSLDPGPNTEAFF
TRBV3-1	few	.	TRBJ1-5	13	TGTGCCAGCAGCCCCCACGGGAATTTGCCCCAGCATTTT	CASSPHGNLPQHF
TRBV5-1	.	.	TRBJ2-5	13	TGCGCCAGCAGCTTGGTTCGCGGTTACGGGCAGTACTTC	CASSLVRGYGQYF
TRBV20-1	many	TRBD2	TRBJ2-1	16	TGCAGTGCTACCAGACTAGCGGGGGGGACCTACAATGAGCAGTTCTTC	CSATRLAGGTYNEQFF
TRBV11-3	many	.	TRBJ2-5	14	TGTGCCAGCAGCTTCCAGGGGTTACAAGAGACCCAGTACTTC	CASSFQGLQETQYF
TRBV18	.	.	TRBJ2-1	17	TGTGCCAGCTCCCCACTAGTATTAAGACAGTCCTACAATGAGCAGTTCTTC	CASSPLVLRQSYNEQFF
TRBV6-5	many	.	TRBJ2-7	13	TGTGCCAGCAGTTTCGGACAGTACTACGAGCAGTACTTC	CASSFGQYYEQYF
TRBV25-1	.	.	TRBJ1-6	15	TGTGCCAGCAGTGAAGAGGGGCGGCCAAATTCACCCCTCCACTTT	CASSEEGRPNSPLHF
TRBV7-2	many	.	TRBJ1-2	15	TGTGCCAGCAGCTTAACCGGGTCAAATAACTATGGCTACACCTTC	CASSLTGSNNYGYTF
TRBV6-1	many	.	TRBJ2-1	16	TGTGCCAGCAGTGAATTTTTGAGGGGGGGCTCAATTGAGCAGTTCTTC	CASSEFLRGGSIEQFF
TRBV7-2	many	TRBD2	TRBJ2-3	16	TGTGCCAGCAGTCTAAGGGAAGCGGGGGGGCAAGATACGCAGTATTTT	CASSLREAGGQDTQYF
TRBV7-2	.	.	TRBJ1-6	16	TGTGCCAGCAGCTTAGATAGCCAAAAGGATTATTCACCCCTCCACTTT	CASSLDSQKDYSPLHF
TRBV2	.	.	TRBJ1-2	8	TGTGCCAGCAGGTTTGACACCTTC	CASRFDTF
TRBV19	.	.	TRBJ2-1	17	TGTGCCAGTAGTATAGGTGCCGGGGGAGGTTCCTACAATGAGCAGTTCTTC	CASSIGAGGGSYNEQFF
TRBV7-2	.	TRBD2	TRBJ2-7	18	TGTGCCAGCAGCTCCTTGACAAGACTAGCCTCTAGCTCCTACGAGCAGTACTTC	CASSSLTRLASSSYEQYF
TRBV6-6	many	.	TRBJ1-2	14	TGTGCCAGCACCCACGGGGCATCTAACTATGGCTACACCTTC	CASTHGASNYGYTF
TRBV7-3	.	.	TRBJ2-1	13	TGTGCCAGCAGCTTATCTTGGAATACTGAGCAGTTCTTC	CASSLSWNTEQFF
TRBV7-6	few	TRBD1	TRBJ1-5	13	TGTGCCAGCAGCCTCGACAGGGTGCAGCCCCAGCATTTT	CASSLDRVQPQHF
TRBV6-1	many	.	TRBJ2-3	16	TGTGCCAGCAGTAAACCGCCCCAGGGGAGCACAGATACGCAGTATTTT	CASSKPPQGSTDTQYF
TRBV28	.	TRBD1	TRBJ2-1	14	TGTGCCAGCAACGGGACAGGAGCCTACAATGAGCAGTTCTTC	CASNGTGAYNEQFF
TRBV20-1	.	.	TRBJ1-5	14	TGCAGTGCTAGTTCGAGACAGGACCGTCAGCCCCAGCATTTT	CSASSRQDRQPQHF
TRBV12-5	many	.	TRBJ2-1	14	TGTGCTAGTGGTCGCGGGGACGGGAGCAATGAGCAGTTCTTC	CASGRGDGSNEQFF
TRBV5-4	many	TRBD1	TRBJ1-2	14	TGTGCCAGCAGCGAATCCGGGACAGGGGTCGGCTACACCTTC	CASSESGTGVGYTF
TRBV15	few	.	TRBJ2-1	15	TGTGCCACCAGCAGAGCCGGGGTGCTGGGCAATGAGCAGTTCTTC	CATSRAGVLGNEQFF
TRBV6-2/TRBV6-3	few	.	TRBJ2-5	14	TGTGCCAGCAGCCGGGGGACAAGACAAGGGACCCAGTACTTC	CASSRGTRQGTQYF
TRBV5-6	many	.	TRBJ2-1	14	TGTGCCAGCAGCCCGGGACTGGACTACAATGAGCAGTTCTTC	CASSPGLDYNEQFF
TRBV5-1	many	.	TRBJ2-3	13	TGCGCCAGCAGCGAGGACCTCACAGATACGCAGTATTTT	CASSEDLTDTQYF
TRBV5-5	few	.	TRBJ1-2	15	TGTGCCAGCAGTTTGGTTGGGCAGACCAACTATGGCTACACCTTC	CASSLVGQTNYGYTF
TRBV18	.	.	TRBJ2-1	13	TGTGCCAGCTCACCTAGGAACTACAATGAGCAGTTCTTC	CASSPRNYNEQFF
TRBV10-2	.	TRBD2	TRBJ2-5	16	TGCGCCAGCAGTGAGCACGGCGGGGGGGCGGAAGAGACCCAGTACTTC	CASSEHGGGAEETQYF
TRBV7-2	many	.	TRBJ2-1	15	TGTGCCAGCAGCTCCAGGGACGGAGGTTCTACGGAGCAGTTCTTC	CASSSRDGGSTEQFF
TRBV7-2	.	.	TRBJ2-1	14	TGTGCCAGCAGCCCATACAGGGTACGCAATGAGCAGTTCTTC	CASSPYRVRNEQFF
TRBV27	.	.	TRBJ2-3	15	TGTGCCAGCAGTTTAGGCGTCTTGGAGAGCGATACGCAGTATTTT	CASSLGVLESDTQYF
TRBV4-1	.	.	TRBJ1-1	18	TGCGCCAGCAGCCAATTGGACCTCCTTCCAAGGATGAACACTGAAGCTTTCTTT	CASSQLDLLPRMNTEAFF
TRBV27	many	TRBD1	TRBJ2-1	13	TGTGCCAGCAGCCGACAGGGGAGGAATGAGCAGTTCTTC	CASSRQGRNEQFF
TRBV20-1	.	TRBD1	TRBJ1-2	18	TGCAGTGCTAGTAGTGGTGGACAGGGGGCCCGTCACCTATCTGGCTACACCTTC	CSASSGGQGARHLSGYTF
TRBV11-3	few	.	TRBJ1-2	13	TGTGCCAGCAGCAGCGGGCTACCTTATGGCTACACCTTC	CASSSGLPYGYTF
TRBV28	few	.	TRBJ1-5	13	TGTGCCAGCAGTACCCCGACAGACCAGCCCCAGCATTTT	CASSTPTDQPQHF